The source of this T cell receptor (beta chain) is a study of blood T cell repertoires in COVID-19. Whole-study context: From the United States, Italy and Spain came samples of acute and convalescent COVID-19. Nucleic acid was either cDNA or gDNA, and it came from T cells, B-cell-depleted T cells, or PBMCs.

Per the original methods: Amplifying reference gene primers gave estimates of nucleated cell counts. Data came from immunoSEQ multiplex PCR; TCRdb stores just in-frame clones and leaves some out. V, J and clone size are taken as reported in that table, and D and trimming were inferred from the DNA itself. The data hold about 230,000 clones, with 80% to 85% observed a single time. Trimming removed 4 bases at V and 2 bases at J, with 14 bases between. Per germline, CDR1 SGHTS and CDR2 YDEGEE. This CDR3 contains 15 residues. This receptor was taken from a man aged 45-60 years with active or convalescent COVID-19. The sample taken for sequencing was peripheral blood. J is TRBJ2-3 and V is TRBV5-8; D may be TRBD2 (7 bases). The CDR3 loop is CASSPGGGYTDTQYF. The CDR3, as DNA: TGTGCCAGCAGCCCTGGGGGGGGCTACACAGATACGCAGTATTTT.